The 22 T cell receptor beta chains below come from one sample, sequenced in a study of OX40 agonist ivuxolimab in advanced cancers. Using immunoSEQ multiplex PCR, the repertoire was profiled, and TCRdb retains in-frame clones only, with some absent. The data show around 94,000 clones, roughly 84% seen once. Specimen: CD4+ or CD8+ T cells sorted from blood, collected in a trial of the OX40 agonist ivuxolimab. These receptors all stem from an adult with an advanced solid tumor such as melanoma, head and neck, liver or kidney cancer.

This clone was recorded a few times. The rearrangement uses TRBV7-8 and TRBJ2-1; D is undetermined. Germline assignment: CDR1 SGHVS and CDR2 FQNEAQ. There are 18 residues in the CDR3. V lost 5 bases to trimming and J lost 8 bases, with 28 bases between them. The CDR3 sequence is CASSRGRDGSRVSHEQFF. The CDR3 bases are TGTGCCAGCAGCCGTGGTAGAGATGGGTCTAGAGTTTCCCATGAGCAGTTCTTC.

This chain uses TRBV7-9 with TRBJ2-3; no clear D gene. V was cut by 3 bases and J by 0 bases, with 10 bases left in between. The germline V gene has CDR1 SEHNR and CDR2 FQNEAQ (reference sequence). There are 15 residues in the CDR3. CDR3: CASSFGAYSTDTQYF. CDR3 DNA: TGTGCCAGCAGCTTTGGAGCGTATAGCACAGATACGCAGTATTTT.

This clone has just a few counts. The genes are TRBV4-2 and TRBJ2-5; D gene ambiguous. The CDR3 is made up of 15 amino acids. With 4 bases removed from V and 0 bases from J, the gap between germline ends came to 12 bases. Germline CDR1 reads LGHNA; CDR2 reads YNFKEQ. CDR3 in amino acids: CASSLDPTYQETQYF. As DNA, the CDR3 is TGTGCCAGCAGCCTTGACCCAACGTACCAAGAGACCCAGTACTTC.

The CDR3: CASSLRWANYGYTF. The CDR3 DNA follows: TGTGCCAGCAGTTTAAGGTGGGCGAACTATGGCTACACCTTC. This sequence joins TRBV28 and TRBJ1-2; D remains unclear. The germline gives CDR1 MDHEN, CDR2 SYDVKM. CDR3 length: 14 amino acids. V was cut by 2 bases and J by 2 bases, with 9 bases left in between.

This chain links TRBV7-8 with TRBJ1-4, with 9 nucleotides matching TRBD1. CDR1 and CDR2 (germline): SGHVS, FQNEAQ. The length of the CDR3 is 16 residues. V dropped 5 bases and J dropped 1; count of bases not matched to a gene: 5. CDR3 DNA sequence: TGTGCCAGCAGCCCCGGGACAGGGAGAACTAATGAAAAACTGTTTTTT. Translating it yields CASSPGTGRTNEKLFF.

This chain links TRBV10-3 with TRBJ1-2; D is perhaps TRBD1 (5 bases). CDR1 ENHRY and CDR2 SYGVKD come from the germline V gene. The CDR3 consists of 16 residues. Trimming pared 6 bases from V and 0 bases from J, leaving 17 bases between. CDR3 in DNA: TGTGCCATCAGGCGACGGGACCCACCTACTAACTATGGCTACACCTTC. Its protein product is CAIRRRDPPTNYGYTF.

This chain joins TRBV27 and TRBJ1-2, with D possibly matching TRBD1 (5 bases). The germline V gene has CDR1 MNHEY and CDR2 SMNVEV (reference sequence). V dropped 6 bases and J dropped 0 bases, with 11 bases sitting between them. The CDR3 has 14 residues. The CDR3 sequence: CASSPDTTNYGYTF. CDR3 bases: TGTGCCAGCAGCCCGGACACGACTAACTATGGCTACACCTTC.

The chain carries TRBV7-3 and TRBJ2-7; 8 bases map to TRBD2. Unmatched junction bases numbered 12, after V lost 5 bases and J lost 9 bases. The germline gives CDR1 SGHTA, CDR2 FQGTGA. CDR3 size: 14 residues. CDR3: CASSPDGTGGGQYF. DNA of the CDR3: TGTGCCAGCAGCCCCGATGGGACGGGAGGGGGGCAGTACTTC.

The V and J genes are TRBV7-9 and TRBJ2-1, with a tentative D call TRBD1 (6 bases). In germline, CDR1 is SEHNR, CDR2 FQNEAQ (reference sequence). The CDR3 is 16 amino acids. Trimming removed 5 bases at V and 0 bases at J, with 14 bases between. The CDR3 protein is CASSAHRASSYNEQFF. CDR3 sequence (DNA): TGTGCCAGCAGCGCCCACAGGGCCAGCTCCTACAATGAGCAGTTCTTC.

The V gene is TRBV5-1, the J gene TRBJ2-7; unclear D gene. V lost 0 bases to trimming and J lost 3 bases, with 10 bases between them. CDR3 size: 14 residues. Germline V gives CDR1 SGHRS, CDR2 YFSETQ. The CDR3 DNA is TGCGCCAGCAGCTTGGAACGGATTAGCTACGAGCAGTACTTC. Its protein is CASSLERISYEQYF.

The V call is TRBV21-1, the J call TRBJ2-2; the table's D call TRBD2 went unverified against the DNA. TRBV21-1 is labeled a pseudogene. The length of the CDR3 is 17 residues. Written as DNA, the CDR3 is TGTGCCAGCAGTTCCGCGGGCGGGTCTCCGAACACCGGGGAGCTGTTTTTT. As protein: CASSSAGGSPNTGELFF.

The V gene is TRBV9, the J gene TRBJ2-3; D gene unclear. The CDR3 is made up of 13 amino acids. CDR1 is SGDLS and CDR2 is YYNGEE in the germline V gene. The V and J ends lost 0 bases and 4 bases respectively, with 6 bases between them. The CDR3 nucleotides read TGTGCCAGCAGCGTAGGCACGGCAGATACGCAGTATTTT. This sequence encodes CASSVGTADTQYF.

This clone was seen a few times. V gene TRBV19 combines with J gene TRBJ2-1; D gene uncertain. Germline-derived CDR1 and CDR2 are LNHDA and SQIVND (reference sequence). The CDR3 is 15 amino acids. Between the trimmed V and J ends, which lost 3 bases and 0 bases, there was a span of 9 bases. Written as DNA, the CDR3 is TGTGCCAGTAGTATTTCTCGAAGCTCCTACAATGAGCAGTTCTTC. Encoded protein: CASSISRSSYNEQFF.

This clone occurred once. The CDR3 reads CAWAGGMNTEAFF. As DNA, the CDR3 is TGTGCCTGGGCGGGGGGGATGAACACTGAAGCTTTCTTT. The V and J genes are TRBV30 and TRBJ1-1, with D perhaps TRBD1 (5 bases). The V end was cut by 5 bases, the J end by 0 bases, with 10 bases between. Per the germline V gene, CDR1 is GTSNPN and CDR2 is SVGIG (reference sequence). This CDR3 is 13 amino acids long.

J is TRBJ2-1 and V is TRBV11-2; D not resolved. V lost 5 bases to trimming and J lost 10 bases, with 18 bases between them. CDR3 length: 14 residues. CDR1 is SGHAT and CDR2 is FQNNGV in the germline V gene. The CDR3 reads CASSPMADAREQFF. CDR3 sequence (DNA): TGTGCCAGCAGCCCTATGGCGGACGCACGCGAGCAGTTCTTC.

V and J are TRBV11-3 and TRBJ2-3; D remains unclear. The CDR3 totals 13 residues. The germline CDR1 and CDR2 sequences are SGHNT and YENEEA. With 5 bases removed from V and 1 base from J, the gap between germline ends came to 7 bases. The CDR3 region is CASSARGTDTQYF. The DNA of the CDR3 is TGTGCCAGCAGCGCCCGGGGCACAGATACGCAGTATTTT.

V is TRBV4-3 and J is TRBJ1-3; TRBD1 might be the D (5 bases). CDR1 and CDR2 (germline): LGHNA, YSLEER. The V end lost 3 bases, the J end lost 3 bases, and 9 bases lay between the germline ends. The CDR3 extends over 14 amino acids. The CDR3 sequence: CASSQGTSGNTIYF. In nucleotides, the CDR3 is TGCGCCAGCAGCCAGGGGACGAGTGGAAACACCATATATTTT.

CDR3: CASSGPYLYGGTPEQFF. The CDR3 region has the DNA TGTGCCAGCAGCGGACCTTATCTGTATGGGGGGACGCCTGAGCAGTTCTTC. The chain recombines TRBV14 with TRBJ2-1; TRBD2 might be the D (6 bases). This CDR3 has 17 amino acids. The germline V gene has CDR1 SGHDN and CDR2 FVKESK. The germline V and J ends were trimmed by 5 bases and 9 bases, with 26 bases remaining between them.

The chain is built from TRBV4-2 and TRBJ1-5; D ambiguous. Germline assignment: CDR1 LGHNA and CDR2 YNFKEQ. The CDR3 length is 15 residues. Deletions cut 4 bases from V and 5 bases from J, with 15 bases between. CDR3 DNA sequence: TGTGCCAGCAGCCCCCGTTTGGAGTTCGATCAGCCCCAGCATTTT. Its protein is CASSPRLEFDQPQHF.

The CDR3 region is CASSRSGGGTYNEQFF. CDR3 DNA sequence: TGTGCCAGCAGCAGGTCTGGCGGGGGTACCTACAATGAGCAGTTCTTC. The rearrangement links TRBV7-6 to TRBJ2-1, with 7 bases aligning to TRBD2. The J segment lost 2 bases and the V segment lost 5 bases, leaving 9 bases of the junction unmatched. This CDR3 is built from 16 residues. Looked up from germline, CDR1 is SGHVS and CDR2 is FNYEAQ.

CDR3 bases: TGTGCCAGCAGTCAGGACAGTGCCAAAAACATTCAGTACTTC. Its translation is CASSQDSAKNIQYF. The chain uses TRBV6-6 and TRBJ2-4; tentative D call: TRBD1 (6 bases). The CDR3 has 14 amino acids. The ends were cut back, 5 bases at V and 1 base at J, with 9 bases in the middle. Germline assignment: CDR1 MNHNY and CDR2 SVGAGI (reference sequence).

The chain links TRBV2 to TRBJ2-7; D ambiguous. The ends were cut back, 1 base at V and 3 bases at J, with 7 bases in the middle. The V gene's germline CDR1 is SNHLY and CDR2 FYNNEI. The CDR3 contains 13 residues. The CDR3 sequence is CASSEDLNYEQYF. For the CDR3, the DNA is TGTGCCAGCAGTGAAGACCTCAACTACGAGCAGTACTTC.